Below, one TCR beta chain is given with its context. Its antigen is still unknown. There are no base qualities to consult, and no much larger clone falls within one base. This sample stems from a study of blood T cell repertoires in COVID-19 (dated by TCRdb to about 2020). With respect to the entire study: Samples from collaborators originated in the United States, Italy and Spain and spanned both the acute and convalescent phases of COVID-19. HLA class I and class II types, where available, came from metadata supplied by the sample provider rather than from assay-based typing. A freely available public database, intended as a resource for researchers studying the immune response to SARS-CoV-2, is where the repertoires were released. The material from the prospective study consisted of cDNA or gDNA derived from T cells, B-cell-depleted T cells, or PBMCs. A de-identified subject ID, COVID-19 status, age in years and sex were almost always included in the sample metadata. Samples were obtained from the ongoing ImmuneRACE study (first 160 participants) and from over 1,000 subjects provided by 6 global collaborators. The dataset comprised deeply sampled blood TCRbeta repertoires from subjects exposed to, actively infected with, or recovered from COVID-19. Results the study describes overall, beyond this receptor: The quantity of clinical and demographic metadata differed by source and by participant and was supplied without curation.

From its cysteine to its phenylalanine, the CDR3 spans 16 amino acids. Of all the DNA, just the CDR3 is kept, 48 bases in frame from base 1. V lost 2 bases and J lost 0 bases; the stretch between them is 13 bases long. From the germline V gene, CDR1 is SGHVS and CDR2 is FNYEAQ. TCRbeta CDR3 regions were amplified from genomic DNA using the immunoSEQ Assay, a bias-controlled multiplex PCR. As for the original processing: Nucleated cell counts per sample were estimated from amplification of reference gene primers within the assay. To quantify the absolute abundance of each unique TCRbeta CDR3 rearrangement, sequence reads were collapsed and filtered. Productive Simpson clonality was computed per sample as the square root of Simpson's diversity index over productive rearrangements. In its TCRdb copy, this immuneACCESS table keeps in-frame sequences only and misses some clones. Where compared with another copy, unresolved V genes explain less than half of these, and the others have no known cause. V and J calls and clone size are copied from that table; D and trimming were computed from the DNA. This sample gives about 180,000 clones in total; approximately 90% of them show up just once. The leading ten clones occupy approximately 0.5% of the sample.

Whole blood was collected in K2EDTA tubes by collaborating institutions according to the institutions' own protocols. Collaborator samples were shipped for TCRbeta analysis as frozen whole blood, isolated PBMCs, or DNA extracted from either sample type. Sequenced: peripheral blood. Here the chain combines TRBV7-6 and TRBJ2-5; 6 matching bases give a weak D call of TRBD2. This receptor was identified in a man aged 50-59 years with acute or convalescent COVID-19. The DNA sequence is as follows: TGTGCCAGCAGCTTACTACCTCGCGGGAACCAAGAGACCCAGTACTTC. Its product reads: CASSLLPRGNQETQYF.